This T cell receptor beta chain stems from a study of blood T cell repertoires in COVID-19. Turning to the study itself: Samples came from the United States, Italy and Spain, spanning acute and convalescent COVID-19. The cDNA or gDNA used as material had been derived from T cells, B-cell-depleted T cells, or PBMCs.

The CDR3 runs 16 residues. V shed 4 bases and J 6 bases; nucleotides not matched to a gene: 12. Germline V gene data show CDR1 as SGDLS and CDR2 as YYNGEE. Clones were sequenced by immunoSEQ multiplex PCR, and TCRdb holds only the in-frame ones, with some missing. The table has 90,000 to 130,000 clones, roughly 79% seen once. The sample taken for sequencing was peripheral blood. The rearrangement uses TRBV9 and TRBJ1-2; the match to TRBD1 covers 10 bases. The clonotype was recovered from a woman aged 80 or over with active or convalescent COVID-19. This CDR3 reads CASSRDPGTGVDGYTF. In DNA, the CDR3 is TGTGCCAGCAGCCGCGATCCCGGGACAGGGGTGGATGGCTACACCTTC.